This T cell receptor beta chain was sequenced during a study of T cell repertoires in cytomegalovirus infection. Study-wide background: Public TCR beta signatures indicated both CMV infection and matching HLA type. Study-level points and caveats: What dominated the ex vivo response were HLA-C-restricted CMV-specific TCR beta clonotypes.

TCRdb passed the reads through MiXCR, listing each CDR3 protein once. The sample holds just under 300,000 distinct CDR3 sequences, about 9.1% seen once. Concerning this clonotype itself: Its antigen is not identified.

The CDR3 loop spans 15 amino acids. Germline V gives CDR1 LNHDA, CDR2 SQIVND (reference sequence). Unmatched junction bases numbered 5, after V lost 3 bases and J lost 4 bases. The sample comprised PBMCs. This TCR was recovered from a human donor in good health (CMV status not recorded). Some clones in this sample may be carry-over from other donors' samples. V is TRBV19 and J is TRBJ2-4, with 8 bases identical to TRBD1. For the CDR3, the DNA is TGTGCCAGTAGTATTGCGACAGGGGATAAAAACATTCAGTACTTC. It specifies CASSIATGDKNIQYF.